This T cell receptor (beta chain) was profiled in a study of blood T cells in healthy people across ages. In the study overall: About one barcoded beta molecule per two T cells came from capture by template switching.

The CDR3 consists of 14 residues. V dropped 4 bases and J dropped 8 bases, with 16 bases sitting between them. Germline CDR1 is LGHDT and CDR2 is YNNKEL (reference sequence). It was with a sample-barcoded 5' primer and a J-beta primer mix that a second PCR of about 7 to 12 cycles was run. A template-switch adaptor that had 12 random nucleotides put a tag on each cDNA molecule. Via MiXCR, TCRdb re-called the 5' RACE reads, giving one row per CDR3 protein. In the table there are roughly 680,000 distinct CDR3 sequences, around 48% of which are singletons. The V call is TRBV3-1, the J call TRBJ2-3, with D possibly matching TRBD2 (5 bases). The specimen sequenced was blood. The receptor was derived from a woman in her fifties or sixties in good health. CDR3 nucleotides: TGTGCCAGCAGCCGACGAGAAATTGAGGGTACGCAGTATTTT. Encoded protein: CASSRREIEGTQYF.